This is a list of T cell receptor beta chains from one sample in a study of blood T cell repertoires in COVID-19. Sequencing was performed with immunoSEQ multiplex PCR; in TCRdb, only in-frame clones are kept and a portion is missing. The sample records approximately 220,000 clones, approximately 88% being singletons. Sequenced input: PBMCs or T cells enriched from blood (not recorded which). The receptors derive from a woman in her 30s with acute COVID-19. CDR3s include the opening cysteine and the closing phenylalanine or tryptophan. The order of the fields is V gene, J gene, clone size, D gene, CDR3 protein, CDR3 DNA. A D gene is named only where the DNA matches it firmly. Some rows mark clone size as missing; the rest say once, few, many or name a class of expanded clone.

>TRBV4-3|TRBJ2-7|.|TRBD1
CASSHSPTGGYEQYF
TGCGCCAGCAGCCACTCCCCGACAGGGGGTTACGAGCAGTACTTC
>TRBV6-1|TRBJ1-2|.|.
CASSDQGGYTF
TGTGCCAGCAGTGATCAGGGCGGCTACACCTTC
>TRBV6-5|TRBJ1-2|.|.
CATSTVSYGYTF
TGTGCCACCTCGACTGTGTCCTATGGCTACACCTTC
>TRBV11-2|TRBJ1-1|.|TRBD1
CASSHGATGANTEAFF
TGTGCCAGCAGCCACGGGGCTACAGGGGCTAACACTGAAGCTTTCTTT
>TRBV4-1|TRBJ1-1|.|.
CASSQAGNTEAFF
TGCGCCAGCAGCCAAGCGGGAAACACTGAAGCTTTCTTT
>TRBV7-2|TRBJ1-2|.|TRBD1
CASSLETGISGYTF
TGTGCCAGCAGCTTAGAGACAGGGATATCTGGCTACACCTTC
>TRBV27|TRBJ1-2|.|TRBD1
CASRGGQPYGYTF
TGTGCCAGCCGGGGGGGACAGCCCTATGGCTACACCTTC
>TRBV5-4|TRBJ1-6|.|TRBD1
CASSLGTGVPPLHF
TGTGCCAGCAGCTTGGGGACAGGCGTACCACCCCTCCACTTT
>TRBV10-1|TRBJ1-1|few|.
CASSESSGEAFF
TGCGCCAGCAGTGAGTCGTCGGGAGAAGCTTTCTTT
>TRBV3-1/TRBV3-2|TRBJ2-2|.|TRBD2
CASSPRTSGDTGELFF
TGTGCCAGCAGCCCCCGGACTAGCGGGGACACCGGGGAGCTGTTTTTT
>TRBV4-2|TRBJ2-5|.|.
CASSQARQETQYF
TGTGCCAGCAGCCAAGCCAGACAAGAGACCCAGTACTTC
>TRBV4-1|TRBJ2-2|.|TRBD2
CASSPVAGVVAGELFF
TGCGCCAGCAGCCCCGTTGCGGGGGTGGTGGCCGGGGAGCTGTTTTTT
>TRBV14|TRBJ1-1|.|.
CASSQDPGALNTEAFF
TGTGCCAGCAGCCAGGACCCAGGGGCACTTAACACTGAAGCTTTCTTT
>TRBV16|TRBJ1-1|.|TRBD1
CASNNGRIDRGNTEAFF
TGTGCCAGCAACAATGGTAGGATCGACAGGGGGAACACTGAAGCTTTCTTT
>TRBV24-1|TRBJ2-7|.|.
CATQSTDSLEQYF
TGTGCCACCCAAAGCACAGATTCTCTCGAGCAGTACTTC
>TRBV2|TRBJ2-7|.|.
CASITGSTPRHEQYF
TGTGCCAGCATCACAGGTTCCACACCTCGGCACGAGCAGTACTTC
>TRBV12-5|TRBJ2-7|few|TRBD1
CASGSRDRGGGYEQYF
TGTGCTAGTGGCTCACGGGACAGGGGTGGAGGCTACGAGCAGTACTTC
>TRBV6-5|TRBJ1-5|.|.
CASSYGREDQPQHF
TGTGCCAGCAGTTACGGTAGGGAGGATCAGCCCCAGCATTTT
>TRBV10-3|TRBJ2-3|.|.
CAIRGASRATDTQYF
TGTGCCATCAGGGGGGCTAGCAGAGCCACAGATACGCAGTATTTT
>TRBV12-3/TRBV12-4|TRBJ2-2|.|.
CASSFHDTGELFF
TGTGCCAGCAGTTTTCATGACACCGGGGAGCTGTTTTTT
>TRBV11-2|TRBJ1-2|once|TRBD1
CASTLDRGANYGYTF
TGTGCCAGCACCCTGGACAGGGGAGCTAACTATGGCTACACCTTC
>TRBV5-5|TRBJ2-5|.|TRBD2
CASSYPGLATKETQYF
TGTGCCAGCAGCTACCCGGGACTAGCGACCAAAGAGACCCAGTACTTC
>TRBV14|TRBJ1-2|.|.
CASSQLDRQCYGYTF
TGTGCCAGCAGCCAATTGGACCGACAGTGCTATGGCTACACCTTC
>TRBV19|TRBJ1-1|.|.
CASFAGRGAFF
TGTGCCAGCTTCGCGGGCCGTGGGGCTTTCTTT
>TRBV10-3|TRBJ2-2|.|.
CAISEGLDAGELFF
TGTGCCATCAGTGAAGGACTCGACGCCGGGGAGCTGTTTTTT
>TRBV7-8|TRBJ2-5|.|.
CASSSSVETQYF
TGTGCCAGCAGCTCGAGTGTAGAGACCCAGTACTTC
>TRBV12-5|TRBJ1-1|.|TRBD1
CASGLVQNRGLFMNTEAFF
TGTGCTAGTGGTTTGGTACAGAACAGGGGGCTTTTTATGAACACTGAAGCTTTCTTT
>TRBV29-1|TRBJ1-1|.|.
CSGVRANTEAFF
TGCAGTGGGGTGAGGGCGAACACTGAAGCTTTCTTT
>TRBV19|TRBJ2-5|.|TRBD1
CASSPGGTKETQYF
TGTGCCAGTAGTCCAGGGGGAACTAAAGAGACCCAGTACTTC
>TRBV5-4|TRBJ2-5|.|TRBD2
CASSPTSGETQYF
TGTGCCAGCAGCCCCACTAGCGGGGAGACCCAGTACTTC
>TRBV15|TRBJ2-1|.|TRBD2
CATSRELAAIYNEQFF
TGTGCCACCAGCAGAGAGCTAGCGGCAATCTACAATGAGCAGTTCTTC
>TRBV3-1/TRBV3-2|TRBJ1-4|.|.
CASSQIVLNEKLFF
TGTGCCAGCAGCCAAATCGTCCTTAATGAAAAACTGTTTTTT
>TRBV2|TRBJ2-7|.|TRBD1
CASEGTGFTYEQYF
TGTGCGTCGGAGGGGACAGGCTTCACCTACGAGCAGTACTTC
>TRBV7-8|TRBJ2-7|.|.
CASSLDGVHEQYF
TGTGCCAGCAGCTTAGACGGGGTACACGAGCAGTACTTC
>TRBV5-6|TRBJ1-2|.|.
CASSLPGSGGYTF
TGTGCCAGCAGCTTGCCCGGGTCGGGGGGCTACACCTTC
>TRBV6-1|TRBJ1-6|.|.
CASSEVRVSNNSPLHF
TGTGCCAGCAGTGAAGTGAGGGTATCGAACAATTCACCCCTCCACTTT
>TRBV7-2|TRBJ1-5|.|.
CASSLVQVNQPQHF
TGTGCCAGCAGCTTAGTGCAGGTGAATCAGCCCCAGCATTTT
>TRBV6-5|TRBJ1-1|.|.
CASTAYRFVGTEAFF
TGTGCCAGCACAGCGTATCGCTTTGTGGGCACTGAAGCTTTCTTT
>TRBV2|TRBJ1-2|once|.
CASSDKVRGGLYGYTF
TGTGCCAGCAGTGATAAGGTTCGGGGAGGGCTTTATGGCTACACCTTC
>TRBV14|TRBJ1-2|.|TRBD1
CASSQRQGNYGYTF
TGTGCCAGCAGCCAAAGACAGGGAAACTATGGCTACACCTTC
>TRBV5-1|TRBJ1-2|.|TRBD1
CASSHGGTEQGGYTF
TGCGCCAGCAGCCATGGCGGGACAGAGCAGGGTGGCTACACCTTC
>TRBV19|TRBJ2-1|.|TRBD2
CASSIRLAGRRNEQFF
TGTGCCAGTAGTATAAGACTAGCGGGTAGGCGCAATGAGCAGTTCTTC
>TRBV5-5|TRBJ2-5|once|TRBD2
CASSPGGRVQETQYF
TGTGCCAGCAGCCCGGGGGGAAGGGTCCAAGAGACCCAGTACTTC
>TRBV7-2|TRBJ2-7|.|TRBD2
CASSLGGPTSGRPYEQYF
TGTGCCAGCAGCTTAGGGGGGCCGACTAGCGGGAGACCCTACGAGCAGTACTTC
>TRBV7-2|TRBJ2-7|.|.
CASSFARDTTYEQYF
TGTGCCAGCAGCTTCGCCAGGGATACCACCTACGAGCAGTACTTC
>TRBV19|TRBJ2-1|.|.
CASSSRTAGGNEQFF
TGTGCCAGTAGTTCCCGGACGGCGGGCGGCAATGAGCAGTTCTTC
>TRBV6-1|TRBJ1-2|.|TRBD1
CASRLDRDYGYTF
TGTGCCAGCAGGCTTGACAGGGACTATGGCTACACCTTC